Listed below are T cell receptor beta chains from one sample, sequenced in a study of post-analysis software for immune sequencing data. MiXCR, run by TCRdb on the PCR reads, gives a single entry per CDR3 protein. The sample lists a few hundred thousand distinct CDR3 sequences, about 40% seen once, with 4.5% to 5.5% in the top ten. Material for sequencing was blood. These receptors were collected from a girl between 5 and 17 years old with multiple sclerosis. Both conserved end residues are part of each CDR3.

length: 13
V: TRBV6-6
J: TRBJ1-2
CDR3: CASSYTGGYGYTF

length: 14
V: TRBV28
J: TRBJ1-1
CDR3: CASSNFGSNTEAFF

length: 14
V: TRBV6-5
J: TRBJ2-1
CDR3: CASSYSKSQNEQFF

length: 14
V: TRBV27
J: TRBJ2-7
CDR3: CASSSSDRTYEQYF

length: 16
V: TRBV7-8
J: TRBJ2-3
CDR3: CASSLTYSGTMDTQYF

length: 15
V: TRBV6-5
J: TRBJ2-1
CDR3: CASSGGPNSYNEQFF

length: 13
V: TRBV19
J: TRBJ1-1
CDR3: CASSTLMNTEAFF

length: 14
V: TRBV20-1
J: TRBJ1-1
CDR3: CSAHPRGEFTEAFF

length: 10
V: TRBV20-1
J: TRBJ2-1
CDR3: CSASWDKQFF

length: 14
V: TRBV2
J: TRBJ2-6
CDR3: CASTRISGANVLTF

length: 15
V: TRBV28
J: TRBJ1-6
CDR3: CASSFRQGENSPLHF

length: 20
V: TRBV3-1
J: TRBJ2-3
CDR3: CASSPGLAGPSLFSTDTQYF

length: 15
V: TRBV28
J: TRBJ2-5
CDR3: CASSLSLAGSETQYF

length: 14
V: TRBV20-1
J: TRBJ1-6
CDR3: CSASRGGGGSPLHF

length: 18
V: TRBV6-1
J: TRBJ1-3
CDR3: CASSRKSGQGARGNTIYF

length: 14
V: TRBV21-1
J: TRBJ2-3
CDR3: CASSSGESTDTQYF

length: 12
V: TRBV25-1
J: TRBJ1-4
CDR3: CASSEGQEKLFF

length: 13
V: TRBV3-1
J: TRBJ1-1
CDR3: CASSRVVNTEAFF

length: 14
V: TRBV20-1
J: TRBJ2-3
CDR3: CSATKRGGTDTQYF

length: 14
V: TRBV3-1
J: TRBJ2-7
CDR3: CASSQGGRTYEQYF

length: 15
V: TRBV20-1
J: TRBJ2-1
CDR3: CSAWGGLAGRNEQFF

length: 15
V: TRBV11-2
J: TRBJ2-1
CDR3: CASSLGVGGDNEQFF

length: 17
V: TRBV4-1
J: TRBJ2-7
CDR3: CASSQSIRDKTSYEQYF

length: 14
V: TRBV12-3/TRBV12-4
J: TRBJ1-5
CDR3: CASSLATGPQPQHF

length: 18
V: TRBV6-5
J: TRBJ2-1
CDR3: CASSYFRGGGSSYNEQFF

length: 15
V: TRBV5-1
J: TRBJ2-3
CDR3: CASSRSGSYTDTQYF

length: 16
V: TRBV7-3
J: TRBJ2-3
CDR3: CASSFRDRNRTDTQYF

length: 13
V: TRBV7-2
J: TRBJ1-5
CDR3: CASSLVVAKPQHF

length: 17
V: TRBV12-3/TRBV12-4
J: TRBJ1-1
CDR3: CASTYDGAGSSNTEAFF

length: 15
V: TRBV24-1
J: TRBJ2-1
CDR3: CATSDRSAGGDEQFF

length: 18
V: TRBV20-1
J: TRBJ2-7
CDR3: CSAPKGGATKTITYEQYF

length: 14
V: TRBV9
J: TRBJ2-1
CDR3: CASSDADGYNEQFF

length: 14
V: TRBV2
J: TRBJ1-4
CDR3: CASSEPSSGEKLFF

length: 12
V: TRBV29-1
J: TRBJ1-2
CDR3: CSVEVQPYGYTF

length: 14
V: TRBV29-1
J: TRBJ2-5
CDR3: CSVEGAGLRETQYF